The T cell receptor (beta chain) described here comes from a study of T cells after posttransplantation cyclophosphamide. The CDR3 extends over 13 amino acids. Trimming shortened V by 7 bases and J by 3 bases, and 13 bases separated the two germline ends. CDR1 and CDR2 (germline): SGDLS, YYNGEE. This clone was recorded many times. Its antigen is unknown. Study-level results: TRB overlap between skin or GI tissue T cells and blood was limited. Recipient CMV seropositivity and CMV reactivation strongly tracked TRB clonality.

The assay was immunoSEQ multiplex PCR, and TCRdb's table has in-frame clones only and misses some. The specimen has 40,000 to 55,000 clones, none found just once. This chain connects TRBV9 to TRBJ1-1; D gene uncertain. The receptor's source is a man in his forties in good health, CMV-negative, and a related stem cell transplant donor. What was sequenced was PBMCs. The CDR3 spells CASGREPYTEAFF. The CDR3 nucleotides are TGTGCCAGCGGACGGGAACCCTACACTGAAGCTTTCTTT.